The TCR beta chain under discussion was sequenced for a study of blood T cells in healthy people across ages. Primed by a sample-barcoded 5' primer and a J-beta primer mix, a second PCR proceeded for 7 to 11 cycles. Every molecule of cDNA carried a tag from a template-switch adaptor with 12 random nucleotides. One entry per CDR3 protein results from TCRdb running MiXCR on the 5' RACE reads. The table lists 950,000 to 1,200,000 distinct CDR3 sequences, less than 45% of them singletons. The CDR3 is made up of 15 amino acids. The germline V gene encodes CDR1 DFQATT and CDR2 SNEGSKA (reference sequence).

The sequence was collected from a man aged 18 to 30 in good health. This chain uses TRBV20-1 with TRBJ2-7; TRBD2 agrees at 8 bases. The J call may not be correct, given that the DNA end is closer to TRBJ2-5. Sample: blood. As DNA, the CDR3 is TGCAGTGCTAGCGGGTCCGGGGGGGCTATGGAGACCCAGTACTTC. The encoded protein is CSASGSGGAMETQYF.